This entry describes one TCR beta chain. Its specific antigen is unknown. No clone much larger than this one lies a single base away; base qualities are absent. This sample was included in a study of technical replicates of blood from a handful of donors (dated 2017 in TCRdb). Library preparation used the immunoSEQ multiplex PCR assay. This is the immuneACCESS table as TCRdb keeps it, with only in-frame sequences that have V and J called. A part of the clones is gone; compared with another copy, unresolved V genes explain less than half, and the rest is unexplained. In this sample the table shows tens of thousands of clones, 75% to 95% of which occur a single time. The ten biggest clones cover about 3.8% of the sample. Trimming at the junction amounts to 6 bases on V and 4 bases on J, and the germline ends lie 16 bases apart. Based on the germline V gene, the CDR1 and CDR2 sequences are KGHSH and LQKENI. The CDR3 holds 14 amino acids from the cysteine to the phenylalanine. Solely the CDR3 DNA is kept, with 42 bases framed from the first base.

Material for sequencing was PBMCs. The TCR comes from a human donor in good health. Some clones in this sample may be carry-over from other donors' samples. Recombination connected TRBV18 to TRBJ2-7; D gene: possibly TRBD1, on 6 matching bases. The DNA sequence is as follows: TGTGCCAGCTCCGTAATGACAGGTCCTTACGAGCAGTACTTC. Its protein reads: CASSVMTGPYEQYF. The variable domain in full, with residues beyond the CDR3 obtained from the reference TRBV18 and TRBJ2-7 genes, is NAGVMQNPRHLVRRRGQEARLRCSPMKGHSHVYWYRQLPEEGLKFMVYLQKENIIDESGMPKERFSAEFPKEGPSILRIQQVVRGDSAAYFCASSVMTGPYEQYFGPGTRLTVT.